This T cell receptor beta chain originates from a study of blood T cell repertoires in COVID-19. Germline assignment: CDR1 MNHNY and CDR2 SVGAGI (reference sequence). This CDR3 has 11 residues. The V gene end was trimmed by 6 bases and the J gene end by 8 bases; junction bases not matched to a gene: 3. Produced via immunoSEQ multiplex PCR; TCRdb's table is partial and in-frame only. Here the sample spans under 110,000 clones, roughly four fifths being singletons. The clonotype comes from an elderly man with COVID-19, enrolled during active disease. Sequenced sample: peripheral blood. The chain couples TRBV6-6 to TRBJ1-1; 7 positions agree with TRBD1. CDR3 bases: TGTGCCAGCAGACGACAGGGAGAAGCTTTCTTT. Translated, it gives CASRRQGEAFF.